The TCR beta chain described here comes from a study of post-analysis software for immune sequencing data. Study details: Relapsing-remitting, secondary progressive and progressive-relapsing forms of multiple sclerosis all featured among disease courses.

Study-wide results and limits: For normalized Chao1 diversity, multiple sclerosis patients scored significantly lower than controls did. Strong same-batch co-clustering of samples appeared with F measure clustering.

Built from TCR beta cDNA, the libraries had unique molecular identifiers in them. Input populations of 1 to 10 million T cells gave rise to around 500,000 cDNA molecules. One entry per CDR3 protein results from TCRdb running MiXCR on the PCR reads. The sample lists 350,000 to 450,000 distinct CDR3 sequences, approximately 37% occurring once. The table lists this clonotype with a few counts. No antigen is known for it. Material: blood. The sequence was collected from a girl under 10 years old with multiple sclerosis.

The CDR3 sequence: CASVGGPEYEQYF. The CDR3 nucleotides read TGTGCCAGCGTTGGGGGACCCGAATACGAGCAGTACTTC. V and J are TRBV18 and TRBJ2-7, with D perhaps given as TRBD1 or TRBD2 (5 bases each). V shed 8 bases and J shed 4 bases, with 15 bases lying between them. The germline V gene has CDR1 KGHSH and CDR2 LQKENI. The CDR3 spans 13 residues.